This TCR beta chain was profiled in a study of T cell responses to AZD1222 COVID-19 vaccine. Only in-frame clones appear in the TCRdb table, and some are missing; sequencing was by immunoSEQ multiplex PCR. This sample has 140,000 or so clones, with 91% found just once. CDR1 and CDR2 (germline): SGHDT, YYEEEE. J lost 4 bases, V lost 0 bases, and 9 bases had no gene match. CDR3 size: 16 residues. Details on this clone: What it binds is not known.

Overall study findings and caveats: Repertoire sampling occurred only after the peak T cell response.

The chain employs TRBV5-6 and TRBJ1-2, with TRBD1 matching over 7 bases. The sequence was obtained from an adult who received the MenACWY meningococcal vaccine as a control. The specimen was peripheral blood, collected 28 days after the second dose of the MenACWY control vaccine. This CDR3 reads CASSLVDRTSLYGYTF. The CDR3 region has the DNA TGTGCCAGCAGCTTGGTGGACAGGACTTCACTCTATGGCTACACCTTC. Filled out from reference TRBV5-6 and TRBJ1-2, the complete variable domain reads DAGVTQSPTHLIKTRGQQVTLRCSPKSGHDTVSWYQQALGQGPQFIFQYYEEEERQRGNFPDRFSGHQFPNYSSELNVNALLLGDSALYLCASSLVDRTSLYGYTFGSGTRLTVV.